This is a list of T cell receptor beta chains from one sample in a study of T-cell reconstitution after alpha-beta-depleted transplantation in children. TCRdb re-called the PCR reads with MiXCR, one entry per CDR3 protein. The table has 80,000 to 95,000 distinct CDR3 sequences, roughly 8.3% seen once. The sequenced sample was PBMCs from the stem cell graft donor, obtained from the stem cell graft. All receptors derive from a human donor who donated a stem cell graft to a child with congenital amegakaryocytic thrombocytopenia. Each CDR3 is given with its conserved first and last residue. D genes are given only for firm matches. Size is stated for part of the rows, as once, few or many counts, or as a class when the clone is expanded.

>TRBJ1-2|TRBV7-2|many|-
TGTGCCAGCAGCGACCCAGGGAAAGCTAACTATGGCTACACCTTC
CASSDPGKANYGYTF
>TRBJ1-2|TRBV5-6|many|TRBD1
TGTGCCAGCAGCAGAACAGGGGCGGGTGGCTACACCTTC
CASSRTGAGGYTF
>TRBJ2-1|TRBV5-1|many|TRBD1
TGCGCCAGCAGCGGGGACAGGGAGCAGTTCTTC
CASSGDREQFF
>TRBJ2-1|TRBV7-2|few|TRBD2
TGTGCCAGCAGCTTCGGGGGACTAGCACCGTTCTTC
CASSFGGLAPFF
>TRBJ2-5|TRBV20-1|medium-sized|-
TGCAGTGCTAGACAGGGCGGAGAGACCCAGTACTTC
CSARQGGETQYF
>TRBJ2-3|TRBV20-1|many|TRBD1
TGCAGTGCTAGTATAATCGGGACAGGGCGCACAGATACGCAGTATTTT
CSASIIGTGRTDTQYF
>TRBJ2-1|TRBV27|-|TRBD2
TGTGCCAGCAGTTTATCTAGCGGGAGTAATGAGCAGTTCTTC
CASSLSSGSNEQFF
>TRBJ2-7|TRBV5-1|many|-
TGCGCCAGCAGCGTACAGGGATACGAGCAGTACTTC
CASSVQGYEQYF
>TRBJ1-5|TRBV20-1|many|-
TGCAGTGCTACGGGCGGCTACAATCAGCCCCAGCATTTT
CSATGGYNQPQHF
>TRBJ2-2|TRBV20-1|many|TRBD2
TGCAGTGCAGAGCCACTAGCGGGGGACACCGGGGAGCTGTTTTTT
CSAEPLAGDTGELFF
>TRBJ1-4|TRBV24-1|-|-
TGTGCCACCAGTTCTTCCCGCGCCTCCAATGAAAAACTGTTTTTT
CATSSSRASNEKLFF
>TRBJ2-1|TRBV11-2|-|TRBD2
TGTGCCAGCAGTGGACTAGCGGGGGGGCCCAGGTCCTACAATGAGCAGTTCTTC
CASSGLAGGPRSYNEQFF
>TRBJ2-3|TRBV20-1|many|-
TGCAGCCCTTTCCCACGAAGCACAGATACGCAGTATTTT
CSPFPRSTDTQYF
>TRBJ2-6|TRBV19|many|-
TGTGCCAGTAGTAGCAGGGCCCGAACCTCTGGGGCCAACGTCCTGACTTTC
CASSSRARTSGANVLTF
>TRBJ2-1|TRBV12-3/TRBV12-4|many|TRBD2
TGTGCCAGCAGAGGGCTAGCGGGAGGGCCTCGCAGCTACAATGAGCAGTTCTTC
CASRGLAGGPRSYNEQFF
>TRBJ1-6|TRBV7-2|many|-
TGTGCCAGCACCCTGAGCTATAATTCACCCCTCCACTTT
CASTLSYNSPLHF